A single sample gave rise to the 13 T cell receptor beta chains below, sequenced in a study of PD-1 blockade in mismatch repair-deficient tumors. Assay: immunoSEQ multiplex PCR; the TCRdb copy retains only in-frame clones and omits some. This table has about 68,000 clones, around four fifths appearing once. The material sequenced was peripheral blood, taken 2 weeks after starting pembrolizumab. The origin of the receptors is an adult with mismatch repair-deficient cancer.

This clone has only one observation. The J gene is TRBJ1-2, the V gene TRBV7-3, with 7 bases that match TRBD1. CDR1 and CDR2 from the germline V gene are SGHTA and FQGTGA. The trim removed 6 bases at V and 2 bases at J, leaving 3 bases unmatched. The CDR3 runs 13 residues. CDR3 protein: CASSQTGNYGYTF. The DNA for the CDR3 is TGTGCCAGCAGTCAGACAGGGAACTATGGCTACACCTTC.

The CDR3 DNA reads TGTGCCAGCAGCTACAGGGGAGGAAATCAGCCCCAGCATTTT. This sequence encodes CASSYRGGNQPQHF. The rearrangement uses TRBV7-8 and TRBJ1-5; TRBD1 agrees at 7 bases. The CDR3 contains 14 residues. In germline, CDR1 is SGHVS, CDR2 FQNEAQ. The V segment lost 4 bases and the J segment 4 bases; nucleotides outside the gene matches: 4.

V is TRBV11-3 and J is TRBJ1-3; 8 bases are shared with TRBD1. The CDR3 extends over 17 amino acids. V shed 5 bases and J 0 bases; nucleotides not matched to a gene: 9. Germline V gene lookup returns CDR1 SGHNT and CDR2 YENEEA. The CDR3 here is CASSLGDRLHSGNTIYF. As DNA, the CDR3 is TGTGCCAGCAGCCTCGGGGACAGGCTACACTCTGGAAACACCATATATTTT.

V and J are TRBV9 and TRBJ2-4, with D possibly matching TRBD2 (6 bases). V gave up 2 bases and J gave up 7 bases, with 16 bases separating them. CDR3 size: 15 residues. Germline-derived CDR1 and CDR2 are SGDLS and YYNGEE. The CDR3 loop is CASSVGTFGGNIQYF. In DNA, the CDR3 is TGTGCCAGCAGCGTCGGGACTTTTGGCGGGAACATTCAGTACTTC. The variable domain in full, with the rest retrieved from reference TRBV9 and TRBJ2-4, is DSGVTQTPKHLITATGQRVTLRCSPRSGDLSVYWYQQSLDQGLQFLIQYYNGEERAKGNILERFSAQQFPDLHSELNLSSLELGDSALYFCASSVGTFGGNIQYFGAGTRLSVL.

This clone was detected a few times. The chain joins TRBV4-1 to TRBJ1-2, with D possibly matching TRBD1 (6 bases). This CDR3 contains 15 residues. V lost 4 bases, J lost 4 bases, and 16 bases lay in between. Germline CDR1 and CDR2: MGHRA and YSYEKL. The CDR3, as DNA: TGCGCCAGCAGCCCCGAGGGGGATTTGAGCTATGGCTACACCTTC. Its translation is CASSPEGDLSYGYTF.

The chain has TRBV9 and TRBJ1-3; a possible D gene is TRBD1 (5 bases). The germline V and J ends were trimmed by 4 bases and 4 bases, with 18 bases remaining between them. Looked up from germline, CDR1 is SGDLS and CDR2 is YYNGEE. The CDR3 totals 16 residues. The CDR3 region has the DNA TGTGCCAGCAGCCCCCAGGCGGGGCTATCAGGAAACACCATATATTTT. Translation: CASSPQAGLSGNTIYF.

The V call is TRBV6-4, the J call TRBJ2-3; no clear D. CDR3 length equals 15 residues. V was pared by 2 bases and J by 1 base, with 10 bases between. Per germline, CDR1 MRHNA and CDR2 SNTAGT. The CDR3 DNA reads TGTGCCAGCAGTGACAAGGGCGACGGCACAGATACGCAGTATTTT. Translating it yields CASSDKGDGTDTQYF.

The chain uses TRBV19 and TRBJ2-1; 8 bases agree with TRBD2. Per the germline V gene, CDR1 is LNHDA and CDR2 is SQIVND (reference sequence). The CDR3 is 14 amino acids. Trimming at V came to 8 bases and at J to 3 bases, leaving 6 bases not matched to a gene. CDR3 DNA sequence: TGTGCCAGTGGGGCTAGCGGGCGCTACAATGAGCAGTTCTTC. As protein: CASGASGRYNEQFF.

This chain connects TRBV9 to TRBJ2-1, with 12 bases that match TRBD2. Germline CDR1 is SGDLS and CDR2 is YYNGEE. CDR3 length: 16 residues. Trimming took 4 bases from V and 4 from J; bases not matched to a gene: 6. In DNA form, the CDR3 reads TGTGCCAGCAGCTTGCGGACTAGCGGGGCTTACAATGAGCAGTTCTTC. Protein product: CASSLRTSGAYNEQFF.

The chain links TRBV11-2 to TRBJ2-1, with D maybe TRBD1 (6 bases). Deletions cut 5 bases from V and 0 bases from J, with 17 bases between. Germline V gene sequence: CDR1 SGHAT, CDR2 FQNNGV. This CDR3 contains 17 residues. The chain's CDR3 is CASSAWTETSSYNEQFF. DNA of the CDR3: TGTGCCAGCAGCGCGTGGACAGAGACGAGCTCCTACAATGAGCAGTTCTTC.

The chain is built from TRBV7-6 and TRBJ2-5; possibly TRBD2 for D (5 bases). CDR1 SGHVS and CDR2 FNYEAQ come from the germline V gene. The CDR3 contains 14 residues. Trimming took 5 bases from V and 4 from J, leaving 14 bases between them. CDR3 coding DNA: TGTGCCAGCAGCCGAACACGGAGCGGAGAGACCCAGTACTTC. Translated: CASSRTRSGETQYF.

The chain employs TRBV7-9 and TRBJ2-1; D remains ambiguous. Trimming shortened V by 1 base and J by 6 bases, and 10 bases separated the two germline ends. The CDR3 extends over 14 amino acids. CDR1 and CDR2 from the germline V gene are SEHNR and FQNEAQ (reference sequence). The CDR3 here is CASSLGYSLNEQFF. The CDR3 DNA reads as TGTGCCAGCAGCTTAGGCTATAGCCTCAATGAGCAGTTCTTC.

V and J are TRBV9 and TRBJ1-3; D is possibly TRBD1 (5 bases). Per the germline V gene, CDR1 is SGDLS and CDR2 is YYNGEE. V was shortened by 4 bases and J by 0 bases, with 17 bases between the two germline ends. This CDR3 region has 17 residues. The CDR3 region is CASSRDPVGGSGNTIYF. CDR3 bases: TGTGCCAGCAGCCGTGATCCGGTGGGGGGCTCTGGAAACACCATATATTTT.